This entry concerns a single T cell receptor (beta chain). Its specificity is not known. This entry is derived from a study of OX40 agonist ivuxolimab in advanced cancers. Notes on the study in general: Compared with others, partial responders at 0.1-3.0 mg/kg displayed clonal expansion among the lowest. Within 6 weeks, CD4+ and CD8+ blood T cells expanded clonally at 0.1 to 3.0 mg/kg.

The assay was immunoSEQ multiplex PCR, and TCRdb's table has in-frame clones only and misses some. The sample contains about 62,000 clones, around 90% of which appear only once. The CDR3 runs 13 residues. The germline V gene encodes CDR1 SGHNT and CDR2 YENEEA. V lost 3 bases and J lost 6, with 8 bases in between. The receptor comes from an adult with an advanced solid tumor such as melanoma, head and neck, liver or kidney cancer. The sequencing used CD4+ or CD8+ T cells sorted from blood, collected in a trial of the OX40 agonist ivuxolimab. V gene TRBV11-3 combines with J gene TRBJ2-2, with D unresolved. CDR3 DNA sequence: TGTGCCAGCAGCTTGTCAGCCCCCGGGGAGCTGTTTTTT. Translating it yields CASSLSAPGELFF.